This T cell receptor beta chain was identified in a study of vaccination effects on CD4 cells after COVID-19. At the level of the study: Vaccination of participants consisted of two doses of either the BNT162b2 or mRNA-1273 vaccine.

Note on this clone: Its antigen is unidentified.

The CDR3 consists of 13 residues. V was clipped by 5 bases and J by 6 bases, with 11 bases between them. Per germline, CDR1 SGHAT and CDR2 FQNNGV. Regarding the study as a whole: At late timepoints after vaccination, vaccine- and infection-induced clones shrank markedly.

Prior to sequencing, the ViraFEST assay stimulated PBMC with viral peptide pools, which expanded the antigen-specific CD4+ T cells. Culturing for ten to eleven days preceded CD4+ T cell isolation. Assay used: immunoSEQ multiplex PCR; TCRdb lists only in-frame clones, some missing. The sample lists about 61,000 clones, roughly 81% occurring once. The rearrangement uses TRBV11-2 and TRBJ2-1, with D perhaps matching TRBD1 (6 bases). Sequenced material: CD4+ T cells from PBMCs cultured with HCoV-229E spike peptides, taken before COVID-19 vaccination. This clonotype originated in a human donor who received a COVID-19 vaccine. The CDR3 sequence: CASSPDRLNEQFF. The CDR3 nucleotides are TGTGCCAGCAGCCCGGACAGACTCAATGAGCAGTTCTTC.